This T cell receptor beta chain was retrieved from a study of PD-L1 blockade in urothelial cancer. At the level of the study: Men with urothelial cancer arising in the bladder made up most of the 29 patients. The researchers analyzed blood 3 weeks (second dose) and 6 weeks after treatment start. A median approximately 150,000 T cells were found in blood samples.

The protocol was immunoSEQ multiplex PCR, while the TCRdb copy is restricted to in-frame clones and leaves out a portion. This table holds 48,000 or so clones, 80% to 90% found once. Time point noted: peripheral blood 6 weeks after treatment start. The germline gives CDR1 MNHNS, CDR2 SASEGT. The V end lost 1 base, the J end lost 0 bases, and 12 bases lay between the germline ends. The CDR3 consists of 16 residues. V usage is TRBV6-1 and J usage is TRBJ1-2; D remains unclear. The sequence derives from a man in his 70s with urothelial cancer. Material: PBMCs, obtained around atezolizumab (anti-PD-L1) treatment. CDR3 sequence reads: CASSEGAVRANYGYTF. The CDR3, as DNA: TGTGCCAGCAGTGAAGGGGCAGTTCGAGCTAACTATGGCTACACCTTC.